This T cell receptor (beta chain) was sequenced for a study of blood T cells in healthy people across ages. A minimum of 5 micrograms of total RNA was extracted per sample. The table lists this clonotype with a few counts. The CDR3 runs 14 residues. V lost 4 bases to trimming and J lost 6 bases, with 16 bases between them. The germline gives CDR1 DFQATT, CDR2 SNEGSKA (reference sequence). A second PCR of about 6 to 12 cycles used a sample-barcoded 5' primer and a J-beta primer mix. MiXCR, applied by TCRdb to the 5' RACE reads, yields one record per CDR3 protein. Of around 1,000,000 distinct CDR3 sequences in the sample, under 30% are singletons; the top ten hold less than 0.75%. The sample was also reused in another study, on T cells of mothers and their children.

The V and J genes are TRBV20-1 and TRBJ1-5; no firm D call. The source material was blood. The TCR comes from a girl aged 2 to 10 in good health. The CDR3 coding sequence is TGCAGTGCTACAAATAGGGTTAGTGGTCAGCCCCAGCATTTT. This codes for CSATNRVSGQPQHF.